Following are 26 T cell receptor beta chains from one sample sequenced in a study of blood T cell repertoires in COVID-19. Sequencing was performed with immunoSEQ multiplex PCR; in TCRdb, only in-frame clones are kept and a portion is missing. The data contain 35,000 to 50,000 clones, 80% to 90% of them singletons. The specimen was peripheral blood. The receptors were sampled from a woman aged 40 to 50 with acute or convalescent COVID-19.

This CDR3 is CASSLAWQGSSGNTIYF. The DNA of the CDR3 is TGCGCCAGCAGCTTGGCCTGGCAGGGGAGCTCTGGAAACACCATATATTTT. The chain employs TRBV5-1 and TRBJ1-3; perhaps TRBD1 as D (6 bases). CDR3 length equals 17 residues. The V and J ends lost 0 bases and 0 bases respectively, with 13 bases between them. The germline V gene has CDR1 SGHRS and CDR2 YFSETQ.

This sequence joins TRBV19 and TRBJ2-7; D remains ambiguous. Germline lookup yields CDR1 LNHDA and CDR2 SQIVND (reference sequence). Between the trimmed V and J ends, which lost 2 bases and 3 bases, there was a span of 17 bases. This CDR3 contains 16 residues. The DNA of the CDR3 is TGTGCCAGTAGTATAAGGCGAGACAACCGTTTCTACGAGCAGTACTTC. Amino acid sequence: CASSIRRDNRFYEQYF.

This chain uses TRBV5-1 with TRBJ1-1; maybe TRBD1 (6 bases). Deletions cut 5 bases from V and 1 base from J, with 18 bases between. CDR3 length: 16 amino acids. Per germline, CDR1 SGHRS and CDR2 YFSETQ. The CDR3 coding sequence is TGCGCCAGCAGGGCGATAACAGGGTTGCGGAACACTGAAGCTTTCTTT. The encoded protein is CASRAITGLRNTEAFF.

This rearrangement joins TRBV6-6 to TRBJ1-1, with D possibly matching TRBD1 (5 bases). Trimming pared 6 bases from V and 2 bases from J, leaving 16 bases between. Germline-derived CDR1 and CDR2 are MNHNY and SVGAGI (reference sequence). CDR3 length equals 15 residues. CDR3: CASRPRLGGNTEAFF. CDR3 nucleotide sequence: TGTGCCAGCAGGCCGCGACTCGGGGGAAACACTGAAGCTTTCTTT.

The rearrangement uses TRBV30 and TRBJ1-1; D remains unclear. The V and J ends lost 2 bases and 1 base respectively, with 8 bases between them. Germline CDR1 reads GTSNPN; CDR2 reads SVGIG (reference sequence). This CDR3 comprises 13 residues. The CDR3 reads CAWSTEENTEAFF. The CDR3 nucleotides are TGTGCCTGGAGTACTGAGGAGAACACTGAAGCTTTCTTT.

The chain joins TRBV30 to TRBJ1-1; a weak D match, TRBD1 (6 bases). Looked up from germline, CDR1 is GTSNPN and CDR2 is SVGIG (reference sequence). There are 14 residues in the CDR3. V lost 0 bases and J 1 base, leaving 9 bases between the germline ends. CDR3 loop: CAWSVLGQNTEAFF. The CDR3 region has the DNA TGTGCCTGGAGTGTGCTGGGACAGAACACTGAAGCTTTCTTT.

Only one count was recorded for this clone. The V gene is TRBV28, the J gene TRBJ1-1; the D gene is possibly TRBD1 (5 bases). This CDR3 spans 14 amino acids. CDR1 MDHEN and CDR2 SYDVKM come from the germline V gene. Trimming took off 6 bases at V and 5 bases at J, with 16 bases between the two ends. This CDR3 is CASSPGRLGTEAFF. CDR3 coding DNA: TGTGCCAGCAGCCCAGGGCGTTTAGGGACTGAAGCTTTCTTT.

This clone was counted a few times. The CDR3 DNA follows: TGTGCCAGCAGCCAAGGCGACGAGACAGGGCACTATGGCTACACCTTC. This sequence encodes CASSQGDETGHYGYTF. The chain couples TRBV3-1 (or the pseudogene TRBV3-2) to TRBJ1-2, with 7 bases matching TRBD1. The CDR3 loop spans 16 amino acids. V dropped 1 base and J dropped 3; count of bases not matched to a gene: 8. Germline loops: CDR1 LGHDT, CDR2 YNNKEL (reference sequence).

The V gene is TRBV6-5, the J gene TRBJ2-7; perhaps TRBD2 as D (8 bases). V dropped 6 bases and J dropped 2 bases, with 17 bases sitting between them. The V gene's germline CDR1 is MNHEY and CDR2 SVGAGI. CDR3 length: 15 residues. The DNA for the CDR3 is TGTGCCAGCAGGGATCCAGGGGGACTAGCCTACGAGCAGTACTTC. Its protein is CASRDPGGLAYEQYF.

This rearrangement joins TRBV19 to TRBJ1-3, with D tentatively TRBD1 (5 bases). This CDR3 is 14 amino acids long. V lost 6 bases and J 3 bases, leaving 12 bases between the germline ends. Germline V gives CDR1 LNHDA, CDR2 SQIVND (reference sequence). The CDR3 sequence is CASRPGDSGNTIYF. The DNA for the CDR3 is TGTGCCAGTAGGCCGGGTGACAGTGGAAACACCATATATTTT.

The rearrangement joins TRBV28 to TRBJ2-7, with no clear D. CDR3 length equals 17 residues. V was trimmed by 4 bases and J by 3 bases, leaving 22 bases between them. Per the germline V gene, CDR1 is MDHEN and CDR2 is SYDVKM. CDR3 nucleotides: TGTGCCAGCAGTTCCCCGGTGGCGGTCTTTGGCTACTACGAGCAGTACTTC. Its protein product is CASSSPVAVFGYYEQYF.

The chain's CDR3 is CASSQDSAAWETGELFF. DNA of the CDR3: TGTGCCAGCAGCCAAGATTCAGCAGCCTGGGAGACCGGGGAGCTGTTTTTT. The chain joins TRBV3-1 (or the pseudogene TRBV3-2) to TRBJ2-2; weak D call: TRBD2 (5 bases). Germline V lookup: CDR1 LGHDT, CDR2 YNNKEL (reference sequence). This CDR3 contains 17 residues. Trimming cost V 0 bases and J 5 bases, with 16 bases left between them.

The rearrangement links TRBV27 to TRBJ1-6, with D unresolved. Germline CDR1 reads MNHEY; CDR2 reads SMNVEV (reference sequence). The germline V and J ends were trimmed by 3 bases and 7 bases, with 10 bases remaining between them. The CDR3 runs to 14 residues. The CDR3 DNA follows: TGTGCCAGCAGTTTTCTTGGAGGGAATTCACCCCTCCACTTT. This translates into CASSFLGGNSPLHF.

This rearrangement joins TRBV7-3 to TRBJ1-2; D may be TRBD1 (5 bases). This CDR3 is built from 16 residues. Trimming left V 4 bases short and J 4 bases short, with 19 bases between. Germline V gives CDR1 SGHTA, CDR2 FQGTGA. In DNA form, the CDR3 reads TGTGCCAGCAGCTCCAATCGCGGGGGATCGGGCTATGGCTACACCTTC. It encodes CASSSNRGGSGYGYTF.

V and J are TRBV29-1 and TRBJ2-1; 10 positions match TRBD1. Per the germline V gene, CDR1 is SQVTM and CDR2 is ANQGSEA. CDR3 length equals 15 residues. Unmatched junction bases numbered 5, after V lost 3 bases and J lost 3 bases. This CDR3 reads CSVERRDRGYNEQFF. CDR3 nucleotide sequence: TGCAGCGTTGAGCGCCGGGACAGGGGCTACAATGAGCAGTTCTTC.

A single count supports this clone. The chain employs TRBV11-2 and TRBJ1-1; a weak D match, TRBD1 (6 bases). The CDR3 is 16 amino acids. Germline V gene sequence: CDR1 SGHAT, CDR2 FQNNGV. Trimming pared 1 base from V and 1 base from J, leaving 13 bases between. CDR3 sequence: CASSLVFGTPNTEAFF. The CDR3 region has the DNA TGTGCCAGCAGCTTAGTTTTTGGGACACCGAACACTGAAGCTTTCTTT.

The chain is built from TRBV3-1 (or the pseudogene TRBV3-2) and TRBJ1-6; 10 positions agree with TRBD1. J gave up 8 bases and V 5 bases, and 6 bases lay outside the gene matches. Germline V gives CDR1 LGHDT, CDR2 YNNKEL (reference sequence). The CDR3 runs 15 residues. The CDR3 sequence: CASSARQGAYSPLHF. Written as DNA, the CDR3 is TGTGCCAGCAGCGCCCGACAGGGGGCTTATTCACCCCTCCACTTT.

This clone was counted once. V gene TRBV12-3 or TRBV12-4 combines with J gene TRBJ2-2; no clear D. Trimming removed 1 base at V and 11 bases at J, with 8 bases between. The CDR3 totals 12 residues. The CDR3 bases are TGTGCCAGCAGTTTAGGGCGCGGAGAGCTGTTTTTT. Translating it yields CASSLGRGELFF.

The chain combines TRBV2 with TRBJ1-2; 8 bases map to TRBD1. V was clipped by 4 bases and J by 6 bases; unmatched bases: 7. Germline V gives CDR1 SNHLY, CDR2 FYNNEI. The length of the CDR3 is 14 residues. This CDR3 is CASSVVAGGDGYTF. The DNA for the CDR3 is TGTGCCAGCAGTGTAGTCGCAGGGGGCGATGGCTACACCTTC.

This chain joins TRBV4-3 and TRBJ1-3, with TRBD1 as a possible D gene (6 bases). The CDR3 loop spans 18 amino acids. V lost 1 base and J lost 0, with 16 bases in between. Looked up from germline, CDR1 is LGHNA and CDR2 is YSLEER. The chain's CDR3 is CASSQGLTGGLSGNTIYF. CDR3 coding DNA: TGCGCCAGCAGCCAAGGCTTGACGGGGGGCCTCTCTGGAAACACCATATATTTT.

The chain uses TRBV7-9 and TRBJ1-1, with TRBD1 as a possible D gene (6 bases). V lost 5 bases and J lost 5, with 15 bases in between. The CDR3 runs to 14 residues. The germline V gene encodes CDR1 SEHNR and CDR2 FQNEAQ (reference sequence). As DNA, the CDR3 is TGTGCCAGCAGCGCACAGGGTATAGGGACTGAAGCTTTCTTT. Amino acid sequence: CASSAQGIGTEAFF.

The J gene is TRBJ1-2, the V gene TRBV19; D not certain. Trimming shortened V by 3 bases and J by 1 base, and 12 bases separated the two germline ends. The CDR3 length is 15 residues. Germline CDR1 reads LNHDA; CDR2 reads SQIVND (reference sequence). For the CDR3, the DNA is TGTGCCAGTAGTATCCGCCCAGAAATTAACTATGGCTACACCTTC. This codes for CASSIRPEINYGYTF.

The V and J genes are TRBV2 and TRBJ1-2; D unresolved. This CDR3 spans 14 amino acids. The germline CDR1 and CDR2 sequences are SNHLY and FYNNEI. The V and J ends lost 0 bases and 8 bases respectively, with 13 bases between them. CDR3 protein: CASSEAAGPRGYTF. CDR3 bases: TGTGCCAGCAGTGAAGCGGCAGGCCCCCGGGGCTACACCTTC.

This chain uses TRBV3-1 (or the pseudogene TRBV3-2) with TRBJ1-4, with D hard to call. With 4 bases removed from V and 3 bases from J, the gap between germline ends came to 6 bases. This CDR3 is 13 amino acids long. Germline assignment: CDR1 LGHDT and CDR2 YNNKEL (reference sequence). The CDR3, as DNA: TGTGCCAGCAGCCTAGCGGCTAATGAAAAACTGTTTTTT. Amino acid sequence: CASSLAANEKLFF.

DNA for the CDR3: TGTGCCACCAGCCGGGACATAGGGAGGGAGGCTTTCTTT. It codes for CATSRDIGREAFF. The J gene is TRBJ1-1, the V gene TRBV6-5, with D perhaps TRBD1 (6 bases). Germline V gives CDR1 MNHEY, CDR2 SVGAGI. The CDR3 length is 13 residues. Trimming removed 10 bases at V and 11 bases at J, with 23 bases between.

The chain employs TRBV3-1 (or the pseudogene TRBV3-2) and TRBJ1-4; D is perhaps TRBD1 (6 bases). The CDR3 is made up of 15 amino acids. Germline CDR1 and CDR2: LGHDT and YNNKEL (reference sequence). The V end lost 0 bases, the J end lost 8 bases, and 13 bases lay between the germline ends. The CDR3: CASSQDPGQLEKLFF. CDR3 nucleotide sequence: TGTGCCAGCAGCCAAGATCCCGGACAGCTAGAAAAACTGTTTTTT.